What follows is one TCR beta chain and its context. Which antigen it targets is not known. For every CD8+ T cell subset, a few hundred thousand cells were flow-sorted straight into RLT lysis buffer, and each subset was sorted in triplicate. Peripheral blood mononuclear cells were isolated from buffy coats using standard density gradient centrifugation. Total RNA was extracted from sorted cells using an RNeasy Mini Kit. This sample is drawn from a study of CXCR3-negative and CXCR3-positive naive CD8 T cells (dated by TCRdb to between 2018 and 2021). Study-wide context: Approximately 140 million TRB reads were obtained in total, roughly 1.5 +/- 0.3 million reads per library. Diversity and physicochemical repertoire analyses covered roughly ten donors pooled from two independent experiments. For the TRBV-TRBJ cluster analysis, the naive subsets came from about five donors, while the memory cells came from 3 donors.

The germline V gene specifies SGDLS as CDR1 and YYNGEE as CDR2. Its CDR3 holds 15 amino acids, cysteine through phenylalanine. No DNA has been recorded. Points the paper makes about the study in general: Because surface CD5, which has been linked to self-reactivity in mice, was comparable between naive subsets, TCR interaction strength was also inferred from TRB CDR3 physicochemical properties. Similar TRBV-TRBJ usage was shown by naive CXCR3-negative and CXCR3-positive cells from the same donor, whereas distinct patterns were shown by memory cells. Because CXCR3 expression was partially decreased after cryopreservation, freshly isolated PBMCs were used for most assays. Repertoire diversity was comparably high in both naive subsets but much lower in memory CD8+ T cells.

The instrument was a NextSeq 550. The Human TCR Profiling Kit (MiLaboratory) was used to make UMI-labeled 5' RACE TRB cDNA libraries. cDNA synthesis used the entire amount of extracted RNA, and PCR amplification then used the entire amount of cDNA produced. Libraries were prepared in parallel using an identical number of PCR cycles. The authors processed their data as follows. MIGEC and MiXCR extracted about 49,000 +/- 11,000 unique UMI-labeled TRB cDNA molecules per library, requiring at least two reads per UMI. On average, approximately 40,000 +/- 10,000 functional in-frame TRB CDR3 nucleotide clonotypes lacking stop codons were found per library. After downsampling to 5000 UMI-labeled TRB molecules per sample, diversity metrics such as normalized Shannon-Wiener and Chao1 were calculated in VDJtools. VDJtools was used to calculate clonotype-size-weighted physicochemical properties of the central five CDR3 residues, namely interaction energy, strength, volume and Kidera factor 4. One entry per CDR3 protein sequence results from the TCRdb reprocessing of the reads, with DNA left out. The V and J calls, along with clone size, are taken from TCRdb and not from the paper's own processing. This sample's listing comprises some 41,000 distinct CDR3 sequences. The leading ten clones occupy around 10% of the sample.

This TCR derives from a human donor in good health. Some clones in this sample may be carry-over from other donors' samples. The sequence is built from TRBV9 and TRBJ2-1; TCRdb selects TRBD2, and the lack of DNA leaves this call unchecked. The sequenced sample consisted of memory CD8+ T cells from blood. The sample's cell subset or site, from its label and the paper: conventional CD8+ memory T cells (TMEM), sorted as controls. The CDR3 protein: CASSVGLNSYNEQFF.